This TCR beta chain was captured in a study of cytomegalovirus exposure and HLA in healthy donors. Whole-study results and caveats: Altogether, more than 150 TCR beta chains were recorded as cytomegalovirus-associated. CMV serostatus stood as the only immune exposure information on hand.

This CDR3 is built from 16 residues. CDR1 SGDLS and CDR2 YYNGEE come from the germline V gene. The ends lost 4 bases at V and 2 bases at J; junction bases unmatched: 4. Researchers ran the PCR with 60 Vbeta and 13 Jbeta primers. Libraries were prepared by immunoSEQ multiplex PCR; TCRdb keeps only in-frame clonotypes and omits some of them. The data contain 30,000 or so clones, less than 70% of them seen just once; the ten biggest clones take up 20% to 25%. In the case of this clone: Its antigen is undetermined.

The source material was PBMCs. V is TRBV9 and J is TRBJ1-4; 11 positions agree with TRBD1. This clonotype was sampled from a man aged 50 to 60 in good health and CMV-seropositive. The CDR3 bases are TGTGCCAGCAGCCGGACAGGGGGCTCGACTAATGAAAAACTGTTTTTT. Encoded protein: CASSRTGGSTNEKLFF. The whole variable domain, remainder taken from reference TRBV9 and TRBJ1-4, is DSGVTQTPKHLITATGQRVTLRCSPRSGDLSVYWYQQSLDQGLQFLIQYYNGEERAKGNILERFSAQQFPDLHSELNLSSLELGDSALYFCASSRTGGSTNEKLFFGSGTQLSVL.